Shown below are 3 T cell receptor beta chains from a single sample sequenced in a study of T cell repertoires in cytomegalovirus infection. Antigens of these TCRs are unknown. TCRdb re-called the reads through MiXCR, storing one row per CDR3 protein. The table lists nearly 700,000 distinct CDR3 sequences, around 35% of them singletons, with around a sixth in the top ten. The material sequenced was cultured PBMCs, taken from culture after CMV antigen stimulation. The receptor set was obtained from a human donor in good health (CMV status not recorded). Some clones in this sample may be carry-over from other donors' samples.

The chain recombines TRBV7-2 with TRBJ2-2; D is unresolved. Deletions cut 5 bases from V and 6 bases from J, with 13 bases between. Germline V gives CDR1 SGHTA, CDR2 FQGNSA. The CDR3 sequence is 14 residues long. CDR3 sequence reads: CASSPNYGAGELFF. DNA for the CDR3: TGTGCCAGCAGCCCGAACTATGGGGCCGGGGAGCTGTTTTTT.

This clonotype was detected a few times. This CDR3 reads CASSEKASGTHEQYF. The CDR3, as DNA: TGTGCCAGCAGCGAGAAGGCTAGCGGGACCCACGAGCAGTACTTC. This rearrangement joins TRBV7-9 to TRBJ2-7, with 9 bases identical to TRBD2. The CDR3 runs 15 residues. Trimming at V came to 5 bases and at J to 5 bases, leaving 10 bases not matched to a gene. Germline CDR1 reads SEHNR; CDR2 reads FQNEAQ (reference sequence).

The chain joins TRBV12-3 or TRBV12-4 to TRBJ2-3; 16 positions agree with TRBD2. Trimming at V came to 6 bases and at J to 2 bases, leaving 14 bases not matched to a gene. CDR3 length: 20 amino acids. The CDR3 sequence is CASSSGTSGGAVTVTDTQYF. CDR3 in DNA: TGTGCCAGCAGCTCCGGGACTAGCGGGGGGGCCGTTACGGTCACAGATACGCAGTATTTT.